What follows are 31 T cell receptor beta chains derived from one specimen sequenced in a study of HIV-infected patients and healthy controls (dated by TCRdb to the mid-2010s). Library preparation used 5' RACE. The run used an Illumina MiSeq. 500 to 600 ng RNA was reverse transcribed with SuperScript III using primers against the alpha and beta constant regions. Alpha and beta chain libraries were generated separately via chain-specific third strand synthesis with multiplexing indices. TCRdb applied fastp at Q25 and MiXCR to the public reads, then kept only in-frame beta chains. Rows matching on CDR3 protein sequence are summarized as one entry with the most common DNA and genes. This sample comprises more than 4,500 distinct CDR3 sequences, about a tenth of them detected only once. The ten largest clones capture about an eighth of the sample. Whole blood was used without cell fractionation, so the repertoire reflected all unsorted peripheral T cells.

Sequenced here: blood, sampled before antiretroviral therapy. These receptors all come from an adult with HIV infection.

The gene calls are TRBV6-2 or TRBV6-3 and TRBJ2-1; the D is unclear. V was clipped by 0 bases and J by 0 bases, with 6 bases between them. CDR1 and CDR2 (germline): MNHEY, SVGEGT. This CDR3 has 15 amino acids. The CDR3: CASSYSGSSYNEQFF. DNA of the CDR3: TGTGCCAGCAGTTACTCCGGTAGCTCCTACAATGAGCAGTTCTTC.

This clonotype was recorded many times. The genes are TRBV6-5 and TRBJ2-1; D remains unclear. V was clipped by 4 bases and J by 7 bases, with 14 bases between them. The CDR3 sequence is 14 residues long. The germline gives CDR1 MNHEY, CDR2 SVGAGI. CDR3: CASSFSRLWNEQFF. CDR3 sequence (DNA): TGTGCCAGCAGTTTCTCCCGGTTGTGGAATGAGCAGTTCTTC.

This clonotype is labeled as medium-sized. The chain joins TRBV6-1 to TRBJ2-7; the D gene is possibly TRBD1 (5 bases). The length of the CDR3 is 12 residues. Germline V gene data show CDR1 as MNHNS and CDR2 as SASEGT. The ends were cut back, 1 base at V and 9 bases at J, with 10 bases in the middle. The CDR3 here is CASSEGGRAQYF. The CDR3 DNA follows: TGTGCCAGCAGTGAAGGAGGCAGGGCGCAGTACTTC.

By its share, this clonotype is medium-sized. This chain joins TRBV4-2 and TRBJ2-6; no firm D call. Germline CDR1 and CDR2: LGHNA and YNFKEQ. This CDR3 spans 16 amino acids. Trimming removed 0 bases at V and 0 bases at J, with 6 bases between. The CDR3 nucleotides are TGTGCCAGCAGCCAAGATAGCAGCTCTGGGGCCAACGTCCTGACTTTC. It encodes CASSQDSSSGANVLTF.

This clonotype occurred many times. This chain joins TRBV6-5 and TRBJ1-5; D not resolved. Germline V gene sequence: CDR1 MNHEY, CDR2 SVGAGI. The CDR3 has 14 amino acids. Trimming removed 5 bases from V and 3 bases from J, with 11 bases in between. CDR3 amino acids: CASSVGPINQPQHF. The CDR3 nucleotides are TGTGCCAGCAGTGTAGGGCCTATCAATCAGCCCCAGCATTTT.

This clonotype was counted once. The chain employs TRBV5-1 and TRBJ2-5; D unclear. This CDR3 has 14 residues. Germline CDR1 and CDR2: SGHRS and YFSETQ. V shed 1 base and J shed 4 bases, with 11 bases lying between them. The CDR3 coding sequence is TGCGCCAGCAGCTTGATCCAGGACGCAGAGACCCAGTACTTC. Encoded protein: CASSLIQDAETQYF.

To note about this clonotype: The junction departs from germline at one end; a sequencing error may be responsible. The gene calls are TRBV20-1 and TRBJ2-7; TRBD1 agrees at 7 bases. Germline V gives CDR1 DFQATT, CDR2 SNEGSKA (reference sequence). The CDR3 loop spans 14 amino acids. This chain's CDR3 is CSAREGAGFYEQYF. The CDR3 DNA follows: TGCAGTGCTCGAGAGGGGGCCGGGTTCTACGAGCAGTACTTC.

This clonotype is termed medium-sized. The chain employs TRBV7-2 and TRBJ2-3; 7 positions match TRBD2. In germline, CDR1 is SGHTA, CDR2 FQGNSA. V lost 1 base and J lost 2; bases outside the gene matches: 9. CDR3 length: 17 residues. The CDR3 region has the DNA TGTGCCAGCAGCTTAGTTTATCGAGCGGGGTTCACAGATACGCAGTATTTT. It yields the protein CASSLVYRAGFTDTQYF.

This clonotype was picked up many times. The V gene is TRBV6-1, the J gene TRBJ1-3; possible D gene TRBD1, 6 bases. V shed 6 bases and J shed 0 bases, with 9 bases lying between them. Germline assignment: CDR1 MNHNS and CDR2 SASEGT. The CDR3 sequence is 14 residues long. The CDR3 coding sequence is TGTGCCAGCAGGACAGGTTACTCTGGAAACACCATATATTTT. It yields the protein CASRTGYSGNTIYF.

This clonotype is categorized as medium-sized. This chain joins TRBV19 and TRBJ2-7; D ambiguous. The CDR3 is made up of 14 amino acids. Germline CDR1 is LNHDA and CDR2 is SQIVND (reference sequence). V gave up 7 bases and J gave up 2 bases, with 15 bases separating them. For the CDR3, the DNA is TGTGCCAGTAAGGTCGCCATCTCGGCCTACGAGCAGTACTTC. It translates to CASKVAISAYEQYF.

As for this clonotype: With a much larger clone just one base away, this may be a read error. The chain combines TRBV5-1 with TRBJ1-4, with D possibly TRBD1 on 5 matching bases. Germline CDR1 and CDR2: SGHRS and YFSETQ. This CDR3 region has 16 residues. The CDR3 sequence: CARSSSYRPANEKLFF. CDR3 nucleotides: TGCGCCAGAAGCTCCAGTTACAGGCCAGCTAATGAAAAACTGTTTTTT.

This chain joins TRBV4-2 and TRBJ1-5; no clear D gene. Germline CDR1 reads LGHNA; CDR2 reads YNFKEQ. The CDR3 is 14 residues long. Trimming shortened V by 2 bases and J by 2 bases, and 7 bases separated the two germline ends. CDR3 nucleotide sequence: TGTGCCAGCAGCCAACCGGACGGCAATCAGCCCCAGCATTTT. Translating gives CASSQPDGNQPQHF.

Many counts were recorded for this clonotype. The chain uses TRBV20-1 and TRBJ2-1; tentatively, D is TRBD2 (7 bases). V was clipped by 2 bases and J by 4 bases, with 12 bases between them. The germline V gene has CDR1 DFQATT and CDR2 SNEGSKA (reference sequence). The CDR3 has 14 residues. The CDR3 is CSARNREGYNEQFF. As DNA, the CDR3 is TGCAGTGCTAGAAACAGGGAGGGGTACAATGAGCAGTTCTTC.

This clonotype was picked up many times. The chain has TRBV6-5 and TRBJ2-3; D possibly corresponds to TRBD1 (6 bases). Germline values: CDR1 MNHEY, CDR2 SVGAGI. The CDR3 is made up of 14 amino acids. V was shortened by 5 bases and J by 0 bases, with 9 bases between the two germline ends. The CDR3 sequence: CASSRGFSTDTQYF. The CDR3 coding sequence is TGTGCCAGCAGTAGGGGGTTTAGCACAGATACGCAGTATTTT.

This clonotype was seen repeatedly, ten times or more. The rearrangement uses TRBV25-1 and TRBJ2-1; perhaps TRBD2 as D (6 bases). CDR1 MGHDK and CDR2 SYGVNS come from the germline V gene. CDR3 length: 15 residues. Between the trimmed V and J ends, which lost 7 bases and 3 bases, there was a span of 16 bases. The CDR3 region is CASNHGGVGYNEQFF. CDR3 in DNA: TGTGCCAGCAACCATGGAGGGGTTGGCTACAATGAGCAGTTCTTC.

This clonotype was seen a handful of times. This rearrangement joins TRBV15 to TRBJ2-3; 11 bases agree with TRBD2. Germline assignment: CDR1 LNHNV and CDR2 YYDKDF (reference sequence). The junction had 18 bases not matched to a gene; V was cut back by 0 bases and J by 4 bases. This CDR3 is 21 amino acids long. CDR3 sequence reads: CATSRDWGTSGLHLLADTQYF. In DNA, the CDR3 is TGTGCCACCAGCAGAGATTGGGGGACTAGCGGTTTGCATCTCCTTGCAGATACGCAGTATTTT.

This clonotype has a handful of counts. V gene TRBV3-1 combines with J gene TRBJ2-3, with 14 bases matching TRBD2. Germline lookup yields CDR1 LGHDT and CDR2 YNNKEL (reference sequence). The V segment lost 6 bases and the J segment 4 bases; nucleotides outside the gene matches: 6. This CDR3 region has 16 residues. CDR3 coding DNA: TGTGCCAGCAGTCCCGGGACTAGCGGGAGTGCAGATACGCAGTATTTT. Its protein product is CASSPGTSGSADTQYF.

The sample holds many counts of this clonotype. J is TRBJ1-1 and V is TRBV7-3; D gene uncertain. Germline V gene lookup returns CDR1 SGHTA and CDR2 FQGTGA. Trimming shortened V by 4 bases and J by 0 bases, and 6 bases separated the two germline ends. The CDR3 runs 13 residues. The CDR3 loop is CASSSSMNTEAFF. DNA of the CDR3: TGTGCCAGCAGCTCCTCGATGAACACTGAAGCTTTCTTT.

This clonotype is termed medium-sized. The chain combines TRBV28 with TRBJ2-7; D unresolved. There are 12 residues in the CDR3. Deletions cut 3 bases from V and 5 bases from J, with 8 bases between. Germline CDR1 and CDR2: MDHEN and SYDVKM. The CDR3 loop is CASSFPVNEQYF. The DNA of the CDR3 is TGTGCCAGCAGTTTTCCCGTTAACGAGCAGTACTTC. The full variable domain, its missing parts supplied by reference TRBV28 and TRBJ2-7, is DVKVTQSSRYLVKRTGEKVFLECVQDMDHENMFWYRQDPGLGLRLIYFSYDVKMKEKGDIPEGYSVSREKKERFSLILESASTNQTSMYLCASSFPVNEQYFGPGTRLTVT.

This clonotype occurred a few times. This chain links TRBV5-8 with TRBJ1-1, with 9 bases aligning to TRBD1. The CDR3 extends over 12 amino acids. V shed 1 base and J 12 bases; nucleotides not matched to a gene: 4. Per germline, CDR1 SGHTS and CDR2 YDEGEE. CDR3 region: CASSLRDREPFF. CDR3 in DNA: TGTGCCAGCAGCTTGCGGGACAGGGAACCTTTCTTT.

This clonotype is medium-sized within its sample. The chain carries TRBV27 and TRBJ1-4, with D perhaps TRBD1 (5 bases). CDR1 is MNHEY, CDR2 SMNVEV, per germline (reference sequence). This CDR3 is built from 16 residues. Trimming removed 0 bases from V and 7 bases from J, with 15 bases in between. The CDR3 is CASSLSWGVGVEKLFF. The CDR3, as DNA: TGTGCCAGCAGTTTATCTTGGGGGGTGGGAGTTGAAAAACTGTTTTTT.

This clonotype is labeled as medium-sized (0.01 to 0.1%). The V gene is TRBV5-1, the J gene TRBJ1-2; D call uncertain. The germline V gene has CDR1 SGHRS and CDR2 YFSETQ. The CDR3 is 14 residues long. With 4 bases removed from V and 0 bases from J, the gap between germline ends came to 10 bases. CDR3 loop: CASSENGANYGYTF. The CDR3 region has the DNA TGCGCCAGCAGCGAGAACGGAGCTAACTATGGCTACACCTTC.

This clonotype was observed a handful of times. The chain couples TRBV18 to TRBJ2-1; the D is unclear. Germline V gene lookup returns CDR1 KGHSH and CDR2 LQKENI. The CDR3 is 14 amino acids. V lost 0 bases and J 4 bases, leaving 7 bases between the germline ends. The CDR3 spells CASSPPAQYNEQFF. The CDR3 bases are TGTGCCAGCTCACCACCGGCCCAGTACAATGAGCAGTTCTTC.

This clonotype was seen at least ten times. The chain employs TRBV6-5 and TRBJ2-1; 8 nucleotides match TRBD2. V dropped 0 bases and J dropped 5; count of bases not matched to a gene: 6. Germline V CDR1 and CDR2: MNHEY, SVGAGI. The CDR3 totals 16 residues. The CDR3 spells CASSYSGGGEDNEQFF. DNA for the CDR3: TGTGCCAGCAGTTACTCCGGGGGGGGAGAAGACAATGAGCAGTTCTTC.

By its share, this clonotype is medium-sized. The chain combines TRBV20-1 with TRBJ2-1; 12 bases match TRBD2. The CDR3 has 16 amino acids. V was pared by 5 bases and J by 7 bases, with 12 bases of the junction left unmatched. Germline V lookup: CDR1 DFQATT, CDR2 SNEGSKA (reference sequence). The CDR3 sequence is CSAPNTGTSGQNEQFF. Here the CDR3 DNA reads TGCAGTGCTCCGAACACCGGGACTAGCGGGCAAAATGAGCAGTTCTTC.

This clonotype has ten or more counts. This sequence joins TRBV29-1 and TRBJ2-3, with D uncertain. CDR3 size: 11 residues. The germline CDR1 and CDR2 sequences are SQVTM and ANQGSEA. The ends were cut back, 0 bases at V and 8 bases at J, with 6 bases in the middle. CDR3 in amino acids: CSVEDRVTQYF. The CDR3 bases are TGCAGCGTTGAAGACCGGGTTACGCAGTATTTT.

This clonotype was seen many times. The J gene is TRBJ2-3, the V gene TRBV11-2; 13 nucleotides align to TRBD2. This CDR3 spans 16 amino acids. The V gene's germline CDR1 is SGHAT and CDR2 FQNNGV. The J segment lost 5 bases and the V segment lost 4 bases, leaving 6 bases of the junction unmatched. The CDR3 sequence is CASSSLAGGPQDTQYF. Here the CDR3 DNA reads TGTGCCAGCAGCTCACTAGCGGGGGGGCCCCAAGATACGCAGTATTTT.

This clonotype is categorized as medium-sized (0.01 to 0.1%). The V call is TRBV5-1, the J call TRBJ1-1; D not certain. The CDR3 is 13 residues long. V dropped 0 bases and J dropped 6 bases, with 9 bases sitting between them. The germline CDR1 and CDR2 sequences are SGHRS and YFSETQ. The CDR3 nucleotides read TGCGCCAGCAGCTTGGACCAGGTGGCTGAAGCTTTCTTT. As protein: CASSLDQVAEAFF.

This rearrangement joins TRBV20-1 to TRBJ2-7; D unclear. Germline loops: CDR1 DFQATT, CDR2 SNEGSKA (reference sequence). Trimming took off 2 bases at V and 5 bases at J, with 22 bases between the two ends. The CDR3 contains 16 residues. The CDR3 spells CSARKSATQHGNEQYF. The CDR3 DNA is TGCAGTGCTAGAAAGTCGGCGACCCAGCATGGCAACGAGCAGTACTTC.

This clonotype ranks as medium-sized. The V and J genes are TRBV27 and TRBJ2-3; D unclear. Germline CDR1 is MNHEY and CDR2 is SMNVEV (reference sequence). The V end lost 3 bases, the J end lost 2 bases, and 9 bases lay between the germline ends. The CDR3 has 14 residues. The CDR3 spells CASSLVATTDTQYF. DNA of the CDR3: TGTGCCAGCAGTTTGGTAGCCACCACAGATACGCAGTATTTT.

In its sample, this clonotype was seen many times. The chain joins TRBV21-1 to TRBJ2-3; the table's TRBD2 call for D was not verified on the DNA. TRBV21-1 is a recognized pseudogene. This CDR3 region has 19 residues. The CDR3 coding sequence is TGTGCCAGCAGCAAAGTCACTAGCGGGGGGTATTCTAGCACAGATACGCAGTATTTT. Protein: CASSKVTSGGYSSTDTQYF.